This TCR beta chain was sequenced in a study of blood T cell repertoires in COVID-19. TCRdb's copy holds only in-frame clones and misses some; the assay was immunoSEQ multiplex PCR. Of under 150,000 clones detected, 75% to 80% appear once; the ten largest clones hold over 2.5%. Deletions cut 3 bases from V and 4 bases from J, with 12 bases between. Germline-derived CDR1 and CDR2 are GTSNPN and SVGIG (reference sequence). CDR3 length: 14 amino acids. This chain joins TRBV30 and TRBJ2-2; D is possibly TRBD1 (5 bases). This sequence was found in a woman between 50 and 59 years old who had recovered from COVID-19. Material for sequencing was PBMCs or T cells enriched from blood (not recorded which). Written as DNA, the CDR3 is TGTGCCTGGAGGGCAGGGTCTGGCACCGGGGAGCTGTTTTTT. Translation: CAWRAGSGTGELFF.